The 26 T cell receptor beta chains below all came from one sample that was sequenced in a study of metastatic and nonmetastatic thyroid tumors (dated by TCRdb to 2020 to 2022). Libraries were built with PCR. The reads were generated on an Illumina HiSeq 4000. In TCRdb, the public reads were trimmed at Q25 with fastp and aligned with MiXCR, with productive beta chains retained. This sample comprises roughly 38,000 clones, roughly a fifth of them detected only once. About a sixth of the sample is taken by the ten largest. No treatment had been received by any patient before thyroid surgery. Sequencing input: blood. Every receptor here comes from a female donor with papillary thyroid cancer or a benign thyroid nodule (not recorded which). Some clones in this sample may be carry-over from other donors' samples.

In its sample, this clone is medium-sized. This chain uses TRBV6-1 with TRBJ2-7; D may match TRBD1 or TRBD2 (5 bases each). CDR3 size: 13 residues. V was trimmed by 6 bases and J by 7 bases, leaving 16 bases between them. In germline, CDR1 is MNHNS, CDR2 SASEGT. DNA for the CDR3: TGTGCCAGCAGCGATCTGGGGGTTCGGGAGCAGTACTTC. Its translation is CASSDLGVREQYF.

This clone has only a few counts. The chain joins TRBV11-1 to TRBJ1-2; perhaps TRBD1 as D (5 bases). CDR3 length: 16 residues. The V gene's germline CDR1 is SGHAT and CDR2 FQDESV (reference sequence). V shed 1 base and J shed 3 bases, with 15 bases lying between them. The chain's CDR3 is CASSLGGGGSDYGYTF. For the CDR3, the DNA is TGTGCCAGCAGCTTAGGAGGTGGGGGGTCAGACTATGGCTACACCTTC. Using reference TRBV11-1 and TRBJ1-2 for the parts outside the CDR3, the full variable domain is EAEVAQSPRYKITEKSQAVAFWCDPISGHATLYWYRQILGQGPELLVQFQDESVVDDSQLPKDRFSAERLKGVDSTLKIQPAELGDSAMYLCASSLGGGGSDYGYTFGSGTRLTVV.

The table lists this clone with many counts. This chain uses TRBV20-1 with TRBJ2-7; D could derive from TRBD1 or TRBD2 (5 bases each). In germline, CDR1 is DFQATT, CDR2 SNEGSKA (reference sequence). The V gene lost 0 bases and the J gene lost 2 bases, with 11 bases spanning the gap. This CDR3 contains 14 residues. The CDR3 DNA reads TGCAGTGCTAGAGATCGGGGCAGGACCTACGAGCAGTACTTC. Translation: CSARDRGRTYEQYF.

With respect to this clone: A read error may explain this, as a much larger clone is one base away. This chain uses TRBV11-1 with TRBJ2-1; possibly TRBD2 for D (6 bases). The CDR3 is made up of 15 amino acids. The germline gives CDR1 SGHAT, CDR2 FQDESV (reference sequence). Trimming stripped 5 bases from V and 6 bases from J, with 17 bases between. The CDR3 protein is CASSLIGRQRNEQFF. The CDR3 region has the DNA TGTGCCAGCAGCCTAATCGGGAGACAGCGCAATGAGCAGTTCTTC.

This clone was seen repeatedly, ten times or more. This CDR3 is also generated by other DNA sequences in the sample. This chain connects TRBV7-9 to TRBJ2-4; D may match TRBD1 or TRBD2 (6 bases each). The CDR3 runs 17 residues. V gave up 5 bases and J gave up 1 base, with 18 bases separating them. Germline loops: CDR1 SEHNR, CDR2 FQNEAQ (reference sequence). The DNA for the CDR3 is TGTGCCAGCAGCCCGAGGGGGACTTCCGATGCCAAAAACATTCAGTACTTC. It translates to CASSPRGTSDAKNIQYF.

In this sample, this clone turned up many times. The chain joins TRBV20-1 to TRBJ2-7, with 7 nucleotides matching TRBD1. The CDR3 runs 14 residues. V was clipped by 0 bases and J by 4 bases; unmatched bases: 6. Per germline, CDR1 DFQATT and CDR2 SNEGSKA (reference sequence). The CDR3 DNA sequence: TGCAGTGCTAGAGATAACAGGGGAACTTACGAGCAGTACTTC. Translated: CSARDNRGTYEQYF.

The rearrangement uses TRBV28 and TRBJ1-1; maybe TRBD1 (5 bases). Germline CDR1 and CDR2: MDHEN and SYDVKM. The length of the CDR3 is 13 residues. V was pared by 1 base and J by 9 bases, with 12 bases between. CDR3 amino acids: CASSLYRGTQAFF. The CDR3 DNA is TGTGCCAGCAGTTTATATAGGGGAACTCAAGCTTTCTTT.

Of note for this clone: The junction differs from germline at one of its ends, possibly a read error. This chain uses TRBV27 with TRBJ2-3; a possible D gene is TRBD2 (6 bases). Germline assignment: CDR1 MNHEY and CDR2 SMNVEV (reference sequence). The CDR3 spans 17 residues. Written as DNA, the CDR3 is TGTGCCAGCAGGAGGGGAATACTAGCCGCCGGCACAGATACACAGTATTTT. Translation gives CASRRGILAAGTDTQYF.

To note about this clone: Other DNA sequences in the same sample also yield this CDR3. This chain uses TRBV19 with TRBJ2-1; the match to TRBD2 covers 12 bases. Germline V gives CDR1 LNHDA, CDR2 SQIVND (reference sequence). The CDR3 length is 17 residues. The trim removed 5 bases at V and 7 bases at J, leaving 12 bases unmatched. Here the CDR3 reads CASSPPPGLAGRNEQFF. As DNA, the CDR3 is TGTGCCAGTAGTCCTCCGCCCGGACTAGCGGGACGTAATGAGCAGTTCTTC. The full variable domain, completed using reference TRBV19 and TRBJ2-1, is DGGITQSPKYLFRKEGQNVTLSCEQNLNHDAMYWYRQDPGQGLRLIYYSQIVNDFQKGDIAEGYSVSREKKESFPLTVTSAQKNPTAFYLCASSPPPGLAGRNEQFFGPGTRLTVL.

In this sample, this clone turned up many times. This chain links TRBV15 with TRBJ2-1; D is uncertain. The CDR3 is 13 amino acids. Trimming took 0 bases from V and 9 from J, leaving 9 bases between them. The germline V gene has CDR1 LNHNV and CDR2 YYDKDF (reference sequence). CDR3 nucleotide sequence: TGTGCCACCAGCAGAGATAAAGGCGCTGAGCAGTTCTTC. The encoded protein is CATSRDKGAEQFF.

The genes are TRBV9 and TRBJ1-5; D not resolved. CDR3 length equals 15 residues. Germline V lookup: CDR1 SGDLS, CDR2 YYNGEE. V shed 3 bases and J shed 1 base, with 11 bases lying between them. For the CDR3, the DNA is TGTGCCAGCAGCGCCGATGTGGGGAGCAATCAGCCCCAGCATTTT. Translation gives CASSADVGSNQPQHF. Combining the CDR3 with reference TRBV9 and TRBJ1-5 gives the whole variable domain DSGVTQTPKHLITATGQRVTLRCSPRSGDLSVYWYQQSLDQGLQFLIQYYNGEERAKGNILERFSAQQFPDLHSELNLSSLELGDSALYFCASSADVGSNQPQHFGDGTRLSIL.

This clone was found a few times. This chain links TRBV7-2 with TRBJ2-3; D not certain. V shed 3 bases and J shed 6 bases, with 7 bases lying between them. The CDR3 totals 12 residues. Germline assignment: CDR1 SGHTA and CDR2 FQGNSA. The CDR3 is CASSFDLDTQYF. The CDR3 nucleotides read TGTGCCAGCAGCTTTGATCTCGATACGCAGTATTTT.

This clone has at least ten counts. The CDR3 protein is CASSRTGYAKNIQYF. CDR3 coding DNA: TGTGCCAGCAGTCGGACAGGGTATGCCAAAAACATTCAGTACTTC. The V gene is TRBV12-3 or TRBV12-4, the J gene TRBJ2-4, with TRBD1 matching 8 bases. CDR3 size: 15 residues. Trimming cost V 5 bases and J 1 base; bases outside gene matches: 4.

To note about this clone: This may be a read error, as it is one base from a much larger clone. The V call is TRBV20-1, the J call TRBJ2-5, with D perhaps TRBD2 (6 bases). Germline V lookup: CDR1 DFQATT, CDR2 SNEGSKA (reference sequence). V was clipped by 3 bases and J by 1 base, with 18 bases between them. The CDR3 length is 16 residues. The CDR3, as DNA: TGCAGTGCTAGGGCGCTAGCGACAAGAGTCCAAGAGACCCAGTACTTC. This encodes CSARALATRVQETQYF.

This clone was seen a few times. The rearrangement joins TRBV28 to TRBJ1-1; possible D gene TRBD1, 6 bases. V lost 4 bases and J lost 4, with 13 bases in between. The V gene's germline CDR1 is MDHEN and CDR2 SYDVKM. This CDR3 comprises 14 residues. The CDR3 protein is CASSSGGGSTEAFF. CDR3 in DNA: TGTGCCAGCAGTTCGGGAGGGGGGAGCACTGAAGCTTTCTTT. The full variable domain, completed using reference TRBV28 and TRBJ1-1, is DVKVTQSSRYLVKRTGEKVFLECVQDMDHENMFWYRQDPGLGLRLIYFSYDVKMKEKGDIPEGYSVSREKKERFSLILESASTNQTSMYLCASSSGGGSTEAFFGQGTRLTVV.

This clone was detected ten times or more. The gene calls are TRBV20-1 and TRBJ2-2, with D perhaps TRBD1 (6 bases). Trimming shortened V by 3 bases and J by 6 bases, and 20 bases separated the two germline ends. There are 16 residues in the CDR3. Germline loops: CDR1 DFQATT, CDR2 SNEGSKA (reference sequence). Here the CDR3 DNA reads TGCAGTGCTAGGGACCGGGACATCCCTGACCCCGGGGAGCTGTTTTTT. Protein product: CSARDRDIPDPGELFF.

This clone was found a few times. The V call is TRBV2, the J call TRBJ2-7; maybe TRBD1 (6 bases). The V and J ends lost 3 bases and 7 bases respectively, with 13 bases between them. Germline assignment: CDR1 SNHLY and CDR2 FYNNEI. This CDR3 has 13 residues. The CDR3 loop is CASSDGRGAEQYF. The CDR3 DNA reads TGTGCCAGCAGTGATGGCAGGGGAGCGGAGCAGTACTTC.

This clone was recorded at least ten times. The V gene is TRBV30, the J gene TRBJ1-1; D is possibly TRBD1 (6 bases). The CDR3 totals 12 residues. The germline V and J ends were trimmed by 4 bases and 4 bases, with 10 bases remaining between them. The germline V gene encodes CDR1 GTSNPN and CDR2 SVGIG (reference sequence). In nucleotides, the CDR3 is TGTGCCTGGACAGGGGTGGGCACTGAAGCTTTCTTT. Translated: CAWTGVGTEAFF.

This clone appeared many times. The chain employs TRBV28 and TRBJ2-3; perhaps TRBD1 as D (5 bases). Trimming removed 2 bases from V and 3 bases from J, with 9 bases in between. CDR3 length: 14 residues. The germline V gene encodes CDR1 MDHEN and CDR2 SYDVKM. CDR3 protein: CASSLAGSTDTQYF. The CDR3 bases are TGTGCCAGCAGTTTAGCAGGGTCGACAGATACGCAGTATTTT.

A few counts support this clone. The J gene is TRBJ2-7, the V gene TRBV20-1, with 9 bases fitting TRBD1. This CDR3 spans 15 amino acids. Unmatched junction bases numbered 12, after V lost 2 bases and J lost 7 bases. Germline V lookup: CDR1 DFQATT, CDR2 SNEGSKA (reference sequence). The CDR3 DNA follows: TGCAGTGCTAGAAGGGTTGGACAGGGGAGCAGAGAGCAGTACTTC. Its translation is CSARRVGQGSREQYF.

This clone has at least ten counts. The chain couples TRBV29-1 to TRBJ1-1, with TRBD1 identical over 7 bases. The CDR3 consists of 12 residues. Germline CDR1 SQVTM, CDR2 ANQGSEA. With V trimmed by 3 bases and J by 7 bases, 5 bases remained unmatched. CDR3 bases: TGCAGCGTTGACGAAGGGGGCCGTGAAGCTTTCTTT. It codes for CSVDEGGREAFF.

This chain joins TRBV28 and TRBJ2-7; TRBD2 matches at 10 bases. Per the germline V gene, CDR1 is MDHEN and CDR2 is SYDVKM. This CDR3 is built from 15 residues. J lost 4 bases, V lost 10 bases, and 13 bases had no gene match. The CDR3, as DNA: TGTGCCACCCATACTAACCTAGCGGGAGCATACGAGCAGTACTTC. Translation: CATHTNLAGAYEQYF.

Turning to this clone: At one boundary the junction diverges from the germline segment, which might be a read error. This sample also contains other DNA sequences that code for the same CDR3. The gene calls are TRBV27 and TRBJ1-2, with 8 bases fitting TRBD1. This CDR3 region has 11 residues. The germline V gene has CDR1 MNHEY and CDR2 SMNVEV (reference sequence). The CDR3 bases are TGTGCCAGCAGGACACAGGGGGGATACACATTC. This translates into CASRTQGGYTF.

A few counts support this clone. This may arise from a read error, as a much more abundant clone is one base away. The same CDR3 can be traced to other DNA sequences in this sample. The genes are TRBV30 and TRBJ1-1; 7 bases match TRBD1. Germline V gene data show CDR1 as GTSNPN and CDR2 as SVGIG (reference sequence). Trimming removed 1 base from V and 4 bases from J; junction bases left unmatched: 6. The CDR3 contains 14 residues. CDR3 nucleotide sequence: TGTGCCTGGAGTGGTACAGGGGCTTTCACTGAAGCTTTCTTT. Its protein is CAWSGTGAFTEAFF.

This clone occurred a few times. V and J are TRBV6-1 and TRBJ1-6, with TRBD1 matching over 10 bases. The CDR3 sequence is 15 residues long. The germline CDR1 and CDR2 sequences are MNHNS and SASEGT. The junction had 3 bases not matched to a gene; V was cut back by 3 bases and J by 7 bases. CDR3 protein: CASSDGTGENSPLHF. Written as DNA, the CDR3 is TGTGCCAGCAGTGACGGGACAGGGGAAAATTCACCCCTCCACTTT.

Many counts were recorded for this clone. The V call is TRBV4-1, the J call TRBJ2-1; perhaps TRBD2 as D (6 bases). V lost 0 bases, J lost 10 bases, and 22 bases lay in between. The CDR3 runs to 17 residues. The germline gives CDR1 MGHRA, CDR2 YSYEKL. The DNA for the CDR3 is TGCGCCAGCAGCCAAGATCCTCCGGGGGTCGCCTGGGTAGAGCAGTTCTTC. This gives the protein CASSQDPPGVAWVEQFF.